These 26 T cell receptor beta chains share one sample of origin, sequenced in a study of blood T cell repertoires in COVID-19. Clones were sequenced by immunoSEQ multiplex PCR, and TCRdb holds only the in-frame ones, with some missing. Of 390,000 or so clones listed, about 87% are singletons. Sample: peripheral blood. Receptors originate from a woman aged 25 to 39 with COVID-19, enrolled during active disease.

This chain connects TRBV29-1 to TRBJ1-3; D call uncertain. Trimming took 6 bases from V and 4 from J, leaving 13 bases between them. This CDR3 comprises 13 residues. CDR1 and CDR2 (germline): SQVTM, ANQGSEA. CDR3 in amino acids: CSVGSLLGNTIYF. CDR3 bases: TGCAGCGTGGGGAGTCTGTTGGGAAACACCATATATTTT.

The rearrangement joins TRBV5-4 to TRBJ2-7, with 8 bases identical to TRBD1. The CDR3 extends over 15 amino acids. Per the germline V gene, CDR1 is SGHNT and CDR2 is YYREEE (reference sequence). Unmatched junction bases numbered 4, after V lost 0 bases and J lost 2 bases. This CDR3 is CASSLDQGAAYEQYF. The CDR3 DNA follows: TGTGCCAGCAGCTTGGACCAGGGGGCGGCCTACGAGCAGTACTTC. Looking up the rest from reference TRBV5-4 and TRBJ2-7 gives the full variable domain: ETGVTQSPTHLIKTRGQQVTLRCSSQSGHNTVSWYQQALGQGPQFIFQYYREEENGRGNFPPRFSGLQFPNYSSELNVNALELDDSALYLCASSLDQGAAYEQYFGPGTRLTVT.

In this sample, this clone turned up once. V is TRBV18 and J is TRBJ2-7; D might be TRBD2 (7 bases). Germline lookup yields CDR1 KGHSH and CDR2 LQKENI. Trimming took 3 bases from V and 5 from J, leaving 11 bases between them. The length of the CDR3 is 13 residues. The CDR3 protein is CASSPGGRDEQYF. Here the CDR3 DNA reads TGTGCCAGCTCACCGGGGGGGCGCGACGAGCAGTACTTC.

V gene TRBV11-2 combines with J gene TRBJ2-1, with 10 bases matching TRBD2. The CDR3 runs 15 residues. J gave up 9 bases and V 2 bases, and 7 bases lay outside the gene matches. CDR1 is SGHAT and CDR2 is FQNNGV in the germline V gene. For the CDR3, the DNA is TGTGCCAGCAGCTTAAGCGGGAGGGCCATCGCTGAGCAGTTCTTC. It codes for CASSLSGRAIAEQFF.

J is TRBJ2-5 and V is TRBV3-1 (or the pseudogene TRBV3-2), with D perhaps TRBD1 (6 bases). Looked up from germline, CDR1 is LGHDT and CDR2 is YNNKEL (reference sequence). The CDR3 runs 13 residues. Trimming cost V 3 bases and J 5 bases, with 10 bases left between them. The CDR3 sequence is CASSHQGTETQYF. In DNA form, the CDR3 reads TGTGCCAGCAGCCACCAGGGGACGGAGACCCAGTACTTC.

The V gene is TRBV19, the J gene TRBJ1-5; D is ambiguous. V was shortened by 6 bases and J by 5 bases, with 14 bases between the two germline ends. Germline values: CDR1 LNHDA, CDR2 SQIVND (reference sequence). The CDR3 is 14 amino acids. The CDR3 DNA follows: TGTGCCAGTAGCCCAGCGAGATGGGATCAGCCCCAGCATTTT. Translation: CASSPARWDQPQHF.

The gene calls are TRBV5-1 and TRBJ2-1, with TRBD1 matching 7 bases. The CDR3 runs to 13 residues. Germline assignment: CDR1 SGHRS and CDR2 YFSETQ. V lost 4 bases and J lost 3; bases outside the gene matches: 1. CDR3 amino acids: CASSRDSYNEQFF. The CDR3 DNA reads as TGCGCCAGCAGCCGGGACAGCTACAATGAGCAGTTCTTC.

The chain carries TRBV28 and TRBJ2-3; the match to TRBD2 covers 9 bases. There are 18 residues in the CDR3. The V and J ends lost 3 bases and 3 bases, in that order; junction bases with no gene match: 13. From germline, CDR1 is MDHEN and CDR2 SYDVKM. DNA for the CDR3: TGTGCCAGCAGTTTGATGGGACTGAGCGGGAGGATGACAGATACGCAGTATTTT. As protein: CASSLMGLSGRMTDTQYF.

The table lists this clone with a few counts. CDR3 in DNA: TGTGCCAGCAGCCAAGAGTCAGTAGATACGCAGTATTTT. Protein: CASSQESVDTQYF. The chain uses TRBV3-1 (or the pseudogene TRBV3-2) and TRBJ2-3; D gene unclear. Between the trimmed V and J ends, which lost 0 bases and 5 bases, there was a span of 6 bases. The CDR3 length is 13 residues. Germline CDR1 is LGHDT and CDR2 is YNNKEL (reference sequence).

The chain couples TRBV5-4 to TRBJ2-4, with D maybe TRBD1 (6 bases). Germline V gene data show CDR1 as SGHNT and CDR2 as YYREEE (reference sequence). CDR3 length: 15 amino acids. V dropped 0 bases and J dropped 0 bases, with 7 bases sitting between them. CDR3 sequence reads: CASSLEQGAKNIQYF. In DNA form, the CDR3 reads TGTGCCAGCAGCTTGGAACAGGGAGCCAAAAACATTCAGTACTTC.

The chain uses TRBV28 and TRBJ1-6, with 7 bases aligning to TRBD1. Germline V gene sequence: CDR1 MDHEN, CDR2 SYDVKM. The length of the CDR3 is 15 residues. Germline trimming cut 4 bases from V and 10 bases from J; bases unmatched to any gene: 10. CDR3 nucleotides: TGTGCCAGCAGTTGGGGGACAGTAATCGGCTCACCCCTCCACTTT. Translation gives CASSWGTVIGSPLHF.

The genes are TRBV5-5 and TRBJ2-5, with TRBD2 matching over 9 bases. This CDR3 has 14 amino acids. Germline CDR1 and CDR2: SGHKS and YYEKEE (reference sequence). Trimming cost V 4 bases and J 5 bases; bases outside gene matches: 6. The CDR3 DNA follows: TGTGCCAGCAGCGGCCTAGCGGGAAGGGAGACCCAGTACTTC. It is translated as CASSGLAGRETQYF.

This chain joins TRBV27 and TRBJ2-2; 10 bases map to TRBD2. After removal of 5 bases from V and 5 bases from J, the junction contained 8 bases not matched to a gene. The CDR3 totals 16 residues. Germline V gives CDR1 MNHEY, CDR2 SMNVEV (reference sequence). CDR3 sequence: CASSPWTSGKTGELFF. Here the CDR3 DNA reads TGTGCCAGCAGTCCCTGGACTAGCGGTAAAACCGGGGAGCTGTTTTTT.

The chain joins TRBV28 to TRBJ1-5, with no clear D. With 5 bases removed from V and 5 bases from J, the gap between germline ends came to 7 bases. Per the germline V gene, CDR1 is MDHEN and CDR2 is SYDVKM. The CDR3 runs 12 residues. Here the CDR3 reads CASSPLHQPQHF. The DNA for the CDR3 is TGTGCCAGCAGTCCCCTCCATCAGCCCCAGCATTTT.

J is TRBJ2-5 and V is TRBV18; unclear D gene. Germline V gene lookup returns CDR1 KGHSH and CDR2 LQKENI. This CDR3 spans 13 amino acids. V gave up 1 base and J gave up 2 bases, with 5 bases separating them. The CDR3 here is CASSPRTQETQYF. The CDR3, as DNA: TGTGCCAGCTCACCACGAACTCAAGAGACCCAGTACTTC.

The chain links TRBV19 to TRBJ1-2, with TRBD1 matching over 11 bases. The CDR3 loop spans 14 amino acids. The V gene's germline CDR1 is LNHDA and CDR2 SQIVND (reference sequence). V was clipped by 7 bases and J by 4 bases; unmatched bases: 5. CDR3 DNA sequence: TGTGCCAGTACCGGGACAGGGGGATCCTATGGCTACACCTTC. This sequence encodes CASTGTGGSYGYTF.

V gene TRBV6-2 or TRBV6-3 combines with J gene TRBJ1-5; 7 bases match TRBD1. This CDR3 comprises 17 residues. Germline loops: CDR1 MNHEY, CDR2 SVGEGT. The V segment lost 6 bases and the J segment 0 bases; nucleotides outside the gene matches: 11. The CDR3 region has the DNA TGTGCCAGCAGCCAAGGACAGGCGAAATATAGCAATCAGCCCCAGCATTTT. Translating gives CASSQGQAKYSNQPQHF.

The CDR3 DNA reads as TGTGCCAGCAAAGAGACAGGGTTAATGGTCACAGATACGCAGTATTTT. This translates into CASKETGLMVTDTQYF. This chain uses TRBV19 with TRBJ2-3; 7 bases fit TRBD1. Looked up from germline, CDR1 is LNHDA and CDR2 is SQIVND (reference sequence). Unmatched junction bases numbered 14, after V lost 9 bases and J lost 2 bases. This CDR3 spans 16 amino acids.

The chain combines TRBV30 with TRBJ2-7; 10 bases match TRBD2. The CDR3 covers 14 residues. Per germline, CDR1 GTSNPN and CDR2 SVGIG (reference sequence). The trim removed 3 bases at V and 5 bases at J, leaving 7 bases unmatched. The CDR3 region has the DNA TGTGCCTGGAGGCTAGCGGGAGCTGGGGACGAGCAGTACTTC. Its translation: CAWRLAGAGDEQYF.

This chain joins TRBV7-8 and TRBJ2-3, with 14 bases that match TRBD2. The V segment lost 2 bases and the J segment 6 bases; nucleotides outside the gene matches: 10. Germline CDR1 reads SGHVS; CDR2 reads FQNEAQ. The CDR3 contains 18 residues. The CDR3 reads CASSLKGTSGSFWDTQYF. CDR3 nucleotides: TGTGCCAGCAGCTTAAAAGGGACTAGCGGGAGTTTTTGGGATACGCAGTATTTT. The full variable domain, with the rest looked up from reference TRBV7-8 and TRBJ2-3, is GAGVSQSPRYKVAKRGQDVALRCDPISGHVSLFWYQQALGQGPEFLTYFQNEAQLDKSGLPSDRFFAERPEGSVSTLKIQRTQQEDSAVYLCASSLKGTSGSFWDTQYFGPGTRLTVL.

This clone turned up a few times. The chain uses TRBV20-1 and TRBJ2-1, with 7 bases lining up with TRBD2. J gave up 6 bases and V 3 bases, and 8 bases lay outside the gene matches. The CDR3 runs 14 residues. Germline V gene data show CDR1 as DFQATT and CDR2 as SNEGSKA (reference sequence). CDR3 amino acids: CSASLTGRTNEQFF. The DNA for the CDR3 is TGCAGTGCTAGTTTAACCGGGAGGACCAATGAGCAGTTCTTC.

The chain is built from TRBV6-5 and TRBJ2-7; 8 positions match TRBD1. V lost 8 bases and J lost 3; bases outside the gene matches: 6. Looked up from germline, CDR1 is MNHEY and CDR2 is SVGAGI. The CDR3 length is 13 residues. In DNA form, the CDR3 reads TGTGCCAGCTTCAGGGGGCTTTTCTACGAGCAGTACTTC. This encodes CASFRGLFYEQYF.

V and J are TRBV28 and TRBJ1-1; 10 bases are shared with TRBD1. The V gene end was trimmed by 8 bases and the J gene end by 4 bases; junction bases not matched to a gene: 7. The V gene's germline CDR1 is MDHEN and CDR2 SYDVKM. The CDR3 spans 14 residues. CDR3: CASSWDRGGTEAFF. CDR3 in DNA: TGTGCCAGCTCATGGGACAGGGGTGGCACTGAAGCTTTCTTT.

This clone was observed at least ten times. V gene TRBV2 combines with J gene TRBJ1-1; D not certain. Germline assignment: CDR1 SNHLY and CDR2 FYNNEI. The V gene lost 6 bases and the J gene lost 2 bases, with 22 bases spanning the gap. This CDR3 region has 17 residues. The CDR3 DNA is TGTGCCAGCAGCCCCCGCTCCCAAGGGAGGGCAAACACTGAAGCTTTCTTT. Translation: CASSPRSQGRANTEAFF.

The chain carries TRBV5-1 and TRBJ2-5, with TRBD1 matching over 8 bases. CDR3 size: 14 residues. The V and J ends lost 1 base and 7 bases, in that order; junction bases with no gene match: 6. CDR1 and CDR2 (germline): SGHRS, YFSETQ. As DNA, the CDR3 is TGCGCCAGCAGCTTGTCCAGGGGGCTTGGGACCCAGTACTTC. Its protein product is CASSLSRGLGTQYF.

The chain combines TRBV6-2 or TRBV6-3 with TRBJ1-1, with D unresolved. The CDR3 sequence is 14 residues long. Germline V gene data show CDR1 as MNHEY and CDR2 as SVGEGT. V was clipped by 4 bases and J by 5 bases, with 14 bases between them. CDR3 residues: CASSSRGSVTEAFF. CDR3 coding DNA: TGTGCCAGCAGTTCCCGGGGATCGGTGACTGAAGCTTTCTTT.